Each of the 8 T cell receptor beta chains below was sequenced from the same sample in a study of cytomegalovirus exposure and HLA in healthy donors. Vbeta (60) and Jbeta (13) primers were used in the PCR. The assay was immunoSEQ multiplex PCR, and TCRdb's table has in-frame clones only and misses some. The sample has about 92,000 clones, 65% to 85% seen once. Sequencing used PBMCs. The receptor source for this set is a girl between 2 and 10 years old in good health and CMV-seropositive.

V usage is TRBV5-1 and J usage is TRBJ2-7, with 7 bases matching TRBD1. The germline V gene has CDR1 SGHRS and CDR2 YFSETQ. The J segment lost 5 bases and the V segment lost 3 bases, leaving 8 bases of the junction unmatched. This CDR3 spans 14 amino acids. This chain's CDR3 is CASSSAIQGNEQYF. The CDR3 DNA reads TGCGCCAGCAGCTCGGCAATACAGGGGAACGAGCAGTACTTC. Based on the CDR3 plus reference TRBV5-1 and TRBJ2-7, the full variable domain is KAGVTQTPRYLIKTRGQQVTLSCSPISGHRSVSWYQQTPGQGLQFLFEYFSETQRNKGNFPGRFSGRQFSNSRSEMNVSTLELGDSALYLCASSSAIQGNEQYFGPGTRLTVT.

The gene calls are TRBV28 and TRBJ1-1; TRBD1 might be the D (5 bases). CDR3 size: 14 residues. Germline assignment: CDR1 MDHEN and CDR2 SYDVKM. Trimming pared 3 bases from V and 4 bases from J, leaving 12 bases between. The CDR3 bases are TGTGCCAGCAGTTTCCGGGACTGGGGCACTGAAGCTTTCTTT. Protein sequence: CASSFRDWGTEAFF.

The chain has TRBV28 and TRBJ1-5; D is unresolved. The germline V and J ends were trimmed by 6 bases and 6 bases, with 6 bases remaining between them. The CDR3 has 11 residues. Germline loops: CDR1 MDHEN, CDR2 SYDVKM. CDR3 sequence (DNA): TGTGCCAGCAGGGGGAGTCAGCCCCAGCATTTT. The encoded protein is CASRGSQPQHF. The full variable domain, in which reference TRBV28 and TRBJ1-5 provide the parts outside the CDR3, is DVKVTQSSRYLVKRTGEKVFLECVQDMDHENMFWYRQDPGLGLRLIYFSYDVKMKEKGDIPEGYSVSREKKERFSLILESASTNQTSMYLCASRGSQPQHFGDGTRLSIL.

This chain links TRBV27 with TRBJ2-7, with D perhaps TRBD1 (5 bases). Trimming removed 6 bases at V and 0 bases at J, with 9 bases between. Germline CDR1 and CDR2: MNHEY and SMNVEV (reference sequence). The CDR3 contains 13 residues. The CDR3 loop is CASRPRASYEQYF. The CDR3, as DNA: TGTGCCAGCAGACCCAGGGCCTCCTACGAGCAGTACTTC.

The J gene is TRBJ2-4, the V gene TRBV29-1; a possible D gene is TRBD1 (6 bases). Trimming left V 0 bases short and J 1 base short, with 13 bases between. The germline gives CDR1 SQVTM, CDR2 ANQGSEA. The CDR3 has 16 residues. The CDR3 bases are TGCAGCGTTGAAGAACCACAGGGTGAGGCCAAAAACATTCAGTACTTC. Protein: CSVEEPQGEAKNIQYF.

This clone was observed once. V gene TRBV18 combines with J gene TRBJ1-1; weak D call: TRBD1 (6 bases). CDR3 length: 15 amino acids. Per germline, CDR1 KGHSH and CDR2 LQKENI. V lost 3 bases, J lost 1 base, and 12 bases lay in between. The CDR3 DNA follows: TGTGCCAGCTCACCCGGACAGCCGAAGAACACTGAAGCTTTCTTT. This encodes CASSPGQPKNTEAFF. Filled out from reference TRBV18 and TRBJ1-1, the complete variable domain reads NAGVMQNPRHLVRRRGQEARLRCSPMKGHSHVYWYRQLPEEGLKFMVYLQKENIIDESGMPKERFSAEFPKEGPSILRIQQVVRGDSAAYFCASSPGQPKNTEAFFGQGTRLTVV.

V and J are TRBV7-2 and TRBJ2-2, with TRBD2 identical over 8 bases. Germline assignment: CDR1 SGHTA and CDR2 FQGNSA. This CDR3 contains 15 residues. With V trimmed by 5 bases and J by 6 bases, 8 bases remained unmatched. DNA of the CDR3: TGTGCCAGCAGCAATCGGGGACTAGGAGCCGGGGAGCTGTTTTTT. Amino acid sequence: CASSNRGLGAGELFF.

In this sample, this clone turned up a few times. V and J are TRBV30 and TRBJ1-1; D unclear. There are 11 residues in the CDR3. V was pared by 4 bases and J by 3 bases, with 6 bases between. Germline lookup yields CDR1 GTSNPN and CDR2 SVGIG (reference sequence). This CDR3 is CAWIMYTEAFF. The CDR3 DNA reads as TGTGCCTGGATTATGTACACTGAAGCTTTCTTT.